The clone carrying this T cell receptor beta chain has just a few counts. Its target is not known. The CDR3 runs to 16 residues. Trimming cost V 3 bases and J 5 bases, with 20 bases left between them. The germline CDR1 and CDR2 sequences are DFQATT and SNEGSKA (reference sequence). This record belongs to a study of T cells after yellow fever vaccination. Study-wide results and limits: Any FACS-sorted repertoire could hold abundant clonotypes that contaminate it from the bulk population. Relatively few clonotypes were ones that appeared in both CD4 and CD8 compartments. The booster response re-showed most primary clones: approximately 97% CD4, almost 90% CD8.

TCR cDNA was made by 5'RACE template switching, adding a universal primer site and UMIs. Via MiXCR, TCRdb re-called the 5' RACE reads, giving one row per CDR3 protein. The table includes hundreds of thousands of distinct CDR3 sequences, around 21% detected once. Here the sequenced sample was PBMCs, taken 15 days after the yellow fever booster vaccination. This TCR was recovered from a man aged 25 to 40 who received the YFV17D yellow fever vaccine. The chain couples TRBV20-1 to TRBJ2-1, with D uncertain. CDR3 DNA: TGCAGTGCTAGGCGCCGGGTTCTCTCTGCTAACAATGAGCAGTTCTTC. This gives the protein CSARRRVLSANNEQFF.